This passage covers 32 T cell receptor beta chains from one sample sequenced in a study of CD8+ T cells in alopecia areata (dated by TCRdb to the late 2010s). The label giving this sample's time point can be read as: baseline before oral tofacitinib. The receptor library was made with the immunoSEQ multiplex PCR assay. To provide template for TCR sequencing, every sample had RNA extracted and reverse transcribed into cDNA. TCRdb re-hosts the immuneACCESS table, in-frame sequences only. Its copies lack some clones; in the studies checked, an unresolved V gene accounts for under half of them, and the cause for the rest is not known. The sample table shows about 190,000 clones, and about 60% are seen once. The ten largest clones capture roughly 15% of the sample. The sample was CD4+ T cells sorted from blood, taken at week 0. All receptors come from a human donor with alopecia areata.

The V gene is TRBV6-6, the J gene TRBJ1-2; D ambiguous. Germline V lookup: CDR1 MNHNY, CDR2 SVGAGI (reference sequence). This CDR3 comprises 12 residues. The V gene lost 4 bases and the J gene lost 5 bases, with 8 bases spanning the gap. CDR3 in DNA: TGTGCCAGCAGTTCCGACGGGTATGGCTACACCTTC. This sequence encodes CASSSDGYGYTF.

Here the CDR3 reads CAWSPWSQETQYF. DNA for the CDR3: TGTGCCTGGAGTCCGTGGTCGCAAGAGACCCAGTACTTC. The V call is TRBV30, the J call TRBJ2-5; D is ambiguous. From germline, CDR1 is GTSNPN and CDR2 SVGIG (reference sequence). This CDR3 is 13 amino acids long. Trimming removed 2 bases at V and 2 bases at J, with 9 bases between.

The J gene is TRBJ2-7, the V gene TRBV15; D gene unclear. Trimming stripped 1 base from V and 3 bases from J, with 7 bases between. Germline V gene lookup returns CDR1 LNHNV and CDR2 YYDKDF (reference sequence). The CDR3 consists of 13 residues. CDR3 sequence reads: CATSRGVDYEQYF. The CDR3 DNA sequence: TGTGCCACCAGCAGAGGAGTAGACTACGAGCAGTACTTC.

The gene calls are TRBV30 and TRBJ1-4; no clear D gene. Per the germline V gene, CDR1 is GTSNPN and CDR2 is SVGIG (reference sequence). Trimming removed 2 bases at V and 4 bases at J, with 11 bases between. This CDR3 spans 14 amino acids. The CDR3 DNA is TGTGCCTGGAGTCGCAGGACCGTTAATGAAAAACTGTTTTTT. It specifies CAWSRRTVNEKLFF.

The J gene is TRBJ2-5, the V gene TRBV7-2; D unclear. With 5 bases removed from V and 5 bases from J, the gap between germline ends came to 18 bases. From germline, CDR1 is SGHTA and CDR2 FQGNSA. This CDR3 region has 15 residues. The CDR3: CASSAAGFGEETQYF. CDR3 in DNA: TGTGCCAGCAGCGCAGCAGGTTTTGGAGAGGAGACCCAGTACTTC.

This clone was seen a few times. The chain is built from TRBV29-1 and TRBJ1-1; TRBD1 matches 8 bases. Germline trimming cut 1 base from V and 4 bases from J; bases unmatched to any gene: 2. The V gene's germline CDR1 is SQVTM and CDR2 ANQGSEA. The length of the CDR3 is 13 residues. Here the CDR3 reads CSVEVTGGTEAFF. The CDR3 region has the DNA TGCAGCGTTGAAGTCACAGGGGGCACTGAAGCTTTCTTT. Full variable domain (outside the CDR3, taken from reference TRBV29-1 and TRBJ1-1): SAVISQKPSRDICQRGTSLTIQCQVDSQVTMMFWYRQQPGQSLTLIATANQGSEATYESGFVIDKFPISRPNLTFSTLTVSNMSPEDSSIYLCSVEVTGGTEAFFGQGTRLTVV.

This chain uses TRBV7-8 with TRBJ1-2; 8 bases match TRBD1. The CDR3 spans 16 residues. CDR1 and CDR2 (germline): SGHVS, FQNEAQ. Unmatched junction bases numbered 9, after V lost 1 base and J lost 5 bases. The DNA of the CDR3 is TGTGCCAGCAGCTTAGGCTCGACAGGGGTAGGGTATGGCTACACCTTC. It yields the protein CASSLGSTGVGYGYTF.

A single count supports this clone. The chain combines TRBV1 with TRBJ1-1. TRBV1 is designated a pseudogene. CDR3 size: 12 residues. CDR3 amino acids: CTSSQKGPEAFF. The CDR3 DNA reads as TGCACCAGCAGCCAAAAGGGACCTGAAGCTTTCTTT.

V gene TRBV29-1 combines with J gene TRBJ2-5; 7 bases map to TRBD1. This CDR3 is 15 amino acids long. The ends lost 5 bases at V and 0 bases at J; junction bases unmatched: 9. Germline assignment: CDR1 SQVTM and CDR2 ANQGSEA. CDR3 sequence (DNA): TGCAGCGTTTCCCCTGAACAGGGGTACCAAGAGACCCAGTACTTC. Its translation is CSVSPEQGYQETQYF.

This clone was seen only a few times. The CDR3 coding sequence is TGTGCCAGCAGCTTTGGAGGGCGCGTAGACACCGGGGAGCTGTTTTTT. It yields the protein CASSFGGRVDTGELFF. The chain recombines TRBV11-2 with TRBJ2-2, with D perhaps matching TRBD2 (6 bases). V lost 3 bases and J 3 bases, leaving 14 bases between the germline ends. The CDR3 is 16 amino acids. CDR1 is SGHAT and CDR2 is FQNNGV in the germline V gene.

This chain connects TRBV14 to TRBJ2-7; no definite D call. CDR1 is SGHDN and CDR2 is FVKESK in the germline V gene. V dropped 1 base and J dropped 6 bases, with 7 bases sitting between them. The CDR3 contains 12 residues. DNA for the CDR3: TGTGCCAGCAGCCAAGTCCCGACCGAGCAGTACTTC. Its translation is CASSQVPTEQYF.

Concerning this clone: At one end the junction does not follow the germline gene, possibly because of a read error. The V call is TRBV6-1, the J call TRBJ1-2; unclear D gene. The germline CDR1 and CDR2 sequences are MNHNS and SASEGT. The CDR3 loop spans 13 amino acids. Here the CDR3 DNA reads TGTGCCATCAGTGAGTCAGCCTCCGGGGGCTACACCTTC. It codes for CAISESASGGYTF.

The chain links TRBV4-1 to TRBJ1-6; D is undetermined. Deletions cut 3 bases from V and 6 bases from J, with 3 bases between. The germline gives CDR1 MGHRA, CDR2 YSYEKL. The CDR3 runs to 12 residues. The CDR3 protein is CASSHVNSPLHF. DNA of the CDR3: TGCGCCAGCAGCCACGTTAATTCACCCCTCCACTTT.

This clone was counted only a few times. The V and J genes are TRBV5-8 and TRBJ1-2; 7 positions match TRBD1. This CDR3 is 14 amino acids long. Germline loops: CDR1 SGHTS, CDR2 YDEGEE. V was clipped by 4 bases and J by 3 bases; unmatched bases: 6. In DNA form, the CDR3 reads TGTGCCAGCAGCCGCGACAGGGCATACTATGGCTACACCTTC. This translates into CASSRDRAYYGYTF.

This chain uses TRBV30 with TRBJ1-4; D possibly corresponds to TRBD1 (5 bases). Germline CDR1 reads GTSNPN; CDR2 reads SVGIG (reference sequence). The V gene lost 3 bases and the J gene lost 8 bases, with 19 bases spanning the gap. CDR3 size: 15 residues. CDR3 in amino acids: CAWRGRGGNGEKLFF. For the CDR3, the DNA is TGTGCCTGGAGAGGTCGTGGGGGAAATGGGGAAAAACTGTTTTTT.

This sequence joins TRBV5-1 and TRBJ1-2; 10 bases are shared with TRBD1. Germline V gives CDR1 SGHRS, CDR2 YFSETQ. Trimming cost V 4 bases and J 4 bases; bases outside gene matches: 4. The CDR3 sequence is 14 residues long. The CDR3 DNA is TGCGCCAGCAGCCCAGGACAGGGGGGCTATGGCTACACCTTC. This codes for CASSPGQGGYGYTF.

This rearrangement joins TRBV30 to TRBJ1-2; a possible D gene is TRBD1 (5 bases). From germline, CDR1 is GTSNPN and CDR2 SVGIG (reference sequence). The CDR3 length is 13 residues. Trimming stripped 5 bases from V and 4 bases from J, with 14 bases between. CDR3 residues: CAWSDSKRYGYTF. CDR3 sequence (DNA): TGTGCCTGGTCTGACAGCAAACGCTATGGCTACACCTTC.

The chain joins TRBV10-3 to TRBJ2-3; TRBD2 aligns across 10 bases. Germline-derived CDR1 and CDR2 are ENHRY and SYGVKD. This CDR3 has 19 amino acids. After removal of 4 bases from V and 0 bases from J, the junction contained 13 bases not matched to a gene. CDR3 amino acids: CAISVVGTSVLPSTDTQYF. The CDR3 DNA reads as TGTGCCATCAGTGTGGTGGGGACTAGCGTCCTGCCTAGCACAGATACGCAGTATTTT.

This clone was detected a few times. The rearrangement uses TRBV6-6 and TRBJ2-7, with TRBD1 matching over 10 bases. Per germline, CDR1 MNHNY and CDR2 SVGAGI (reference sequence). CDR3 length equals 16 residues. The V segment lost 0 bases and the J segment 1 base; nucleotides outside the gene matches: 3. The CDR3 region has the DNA TGTGCCAGCAGTTACTCGGTGGGACAGGGGTCCTACGAGCAGTACTTC. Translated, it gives CASSYSVGQGSYEQYF.

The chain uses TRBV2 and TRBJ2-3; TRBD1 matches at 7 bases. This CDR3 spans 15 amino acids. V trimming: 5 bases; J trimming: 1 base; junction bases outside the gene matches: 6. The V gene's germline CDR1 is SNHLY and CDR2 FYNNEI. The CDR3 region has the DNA TGTGCCAGCAGTAGCGACAGGGCCGGCACAGATACGCAGTATTTT. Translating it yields CASSSDRAGTDTQYF.

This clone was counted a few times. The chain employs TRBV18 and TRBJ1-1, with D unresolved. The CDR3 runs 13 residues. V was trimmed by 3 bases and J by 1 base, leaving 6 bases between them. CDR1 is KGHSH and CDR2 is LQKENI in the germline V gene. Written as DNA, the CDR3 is TGTGCCAGCTCACCGGAAGGGAACACTGAAGCTTTCTTT. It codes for CASSPEGNTEAFF. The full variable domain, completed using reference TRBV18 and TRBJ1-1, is NAGVMQNPRHLVRRRGQEARLRCSPMKGHSHVYWYRQLPEEGLKFMVYLQKENIIDESGMPKERFSAEFPKEGPSILRIQQVVRGDSAAYFCASSPEGNTEAFFGQGTRLTVV.

The CDR3 nucleotides read TGTGCCTGGTCCACAGGGGAGGGTGCCTATGGCTACACCTTC. Amino acids: CAWSTGEGAYGYTF. The J gene is TRBJ1-2, the V gene TRBV30; 7 nucleotides agree with TRBD1. Unmatched junction bases numbered 10, after V lost 5 bases and J lost 4 bases. CDR3 size: 14 residues. Per germline, CDR1 GTSNPN and CDR2 SVGIG (reference sequence).

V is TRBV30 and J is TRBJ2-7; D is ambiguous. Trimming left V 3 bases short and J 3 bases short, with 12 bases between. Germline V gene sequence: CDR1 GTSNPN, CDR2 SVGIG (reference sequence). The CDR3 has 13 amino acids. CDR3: CAWSLQGRYEQYF. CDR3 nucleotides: TGTGCCTGGAGCCTACAAGGGCGCTACGAGCAGTACTTC. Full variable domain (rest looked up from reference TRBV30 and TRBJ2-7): SQTIHQWPATLVQPVGSPLSLECTVEGTSNPNLYWYRQAAGRGLQLLFYSVGIGQISSEVPQNLSASRPQDRQFILSSKKLLLSDSGFYLCAWSLQGRYEQYFGPGTRLTVT.

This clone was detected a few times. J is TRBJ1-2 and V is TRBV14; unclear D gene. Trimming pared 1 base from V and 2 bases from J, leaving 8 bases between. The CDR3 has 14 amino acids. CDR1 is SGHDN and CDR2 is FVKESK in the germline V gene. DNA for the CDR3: TGTGCCAGCAGCCAAGGGGTCATGAACTATGGCTACACCTTC. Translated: CASSQGVMNYGYTF.

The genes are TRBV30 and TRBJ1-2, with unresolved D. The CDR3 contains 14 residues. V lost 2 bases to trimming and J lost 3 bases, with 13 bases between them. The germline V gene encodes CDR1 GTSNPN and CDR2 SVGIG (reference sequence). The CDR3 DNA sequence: TGTGCCTGGAGTCATCTTAGGGTGGACTATGGCTACACCTTC. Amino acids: CAWSHLRVDYGYTF.

CDR3 nucleotide sequence: TGCAGCGTTCTGGGGATAATGCCAAACATTCAGTACTTC. Translating gives CSVLGIMPNIQYF. V is TRBV29-1 and J is TRBJ2-4; no definite D call. The germline CDR1 and CDR2 sequences are SQVTM and ANQGSEA. V was shortened by 5 bases and J by 6 bases, with 14 bases between the two germline ends. The CDR3 spans 13 residues.

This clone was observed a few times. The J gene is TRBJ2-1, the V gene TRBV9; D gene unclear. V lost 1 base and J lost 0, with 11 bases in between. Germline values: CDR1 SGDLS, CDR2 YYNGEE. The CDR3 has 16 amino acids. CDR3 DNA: TGTGCCAGCAGCGTACTTGGGCGGACCTCCTACAATGAGCAGTTCTTC. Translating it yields CASSVLGRTSYNEQFF. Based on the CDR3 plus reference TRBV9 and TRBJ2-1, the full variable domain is DSGVTQTPKHLITATGQRVTLRCSPRSGDLSVYWYQQSLDQGLQFLIQYYNGEERAKGNILERFSAQQFPDLHSELNLSSLELGDSALYFCASSVLGRTSYNEQFFGPGTRLTVL.

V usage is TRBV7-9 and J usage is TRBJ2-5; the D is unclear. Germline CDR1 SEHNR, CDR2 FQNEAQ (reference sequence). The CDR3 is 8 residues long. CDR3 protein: CILETQYF. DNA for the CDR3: TGTATTCTGGAGACCCAGTACTTC.

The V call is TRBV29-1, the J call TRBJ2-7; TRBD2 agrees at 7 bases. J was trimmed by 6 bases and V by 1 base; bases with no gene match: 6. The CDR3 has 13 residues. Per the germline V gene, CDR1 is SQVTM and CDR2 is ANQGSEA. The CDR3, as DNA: TGCAGCGTTGAAGGGGGAGGGACGCCCGAGCAGTACTTC. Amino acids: CSVEGGGTPEQYF.

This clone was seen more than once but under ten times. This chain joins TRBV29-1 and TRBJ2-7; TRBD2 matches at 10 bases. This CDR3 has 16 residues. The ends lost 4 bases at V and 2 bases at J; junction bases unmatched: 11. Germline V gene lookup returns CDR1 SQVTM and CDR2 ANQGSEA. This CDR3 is CSVVPHSGGTTYEQYF. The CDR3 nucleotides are TGCAGCGTTGTTCCCCATAGCGGGGGGACTACCTACGAGCAGTACTTC.

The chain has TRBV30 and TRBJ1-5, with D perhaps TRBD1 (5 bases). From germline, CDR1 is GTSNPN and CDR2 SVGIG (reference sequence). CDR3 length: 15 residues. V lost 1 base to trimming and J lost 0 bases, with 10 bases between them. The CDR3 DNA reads TGTGCCTGGAGTGGACAGTCCTTTAGCAATCAGCCCCAGCATTTT. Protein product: CAWSGQSFSNQPQHF.

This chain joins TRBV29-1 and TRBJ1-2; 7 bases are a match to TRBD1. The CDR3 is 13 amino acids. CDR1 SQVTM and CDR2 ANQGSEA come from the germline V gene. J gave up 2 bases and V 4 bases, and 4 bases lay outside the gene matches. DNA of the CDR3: TGCAGCGTTGCCTTAGGGGGCAACTATGGCTACACCTTC. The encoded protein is CSVALGGNYGYTF.